Presented here are 5 T cell receptor beta chains from one specimen sequenced in a study of CD4 T cells in relation to SARS-CoV-2 and coronaviruses. The unexposed donors gave CD4+ T cells in about 2011-2018, prior to COVID-19. Isolation of CD4+ T cells took place after about eleven days in culture. Antigens of these TCRs are unknown. The method was immunoSEQ multiplex PCR; TCRdb's version includes in-frame clones alone and lacks a portion of them. The data hold roughly 21,000 clones, with more than 65% observed a single time. The sequenced sample consisted of CD4+ T cells from PBMCs, cultured in vitro. Receptor source: a human donor in good health.

The rearrangement links TRBV9 to TRBJ2-5, with 13 bases fitting TRBD2. Germline loops: CDR1 SGDLS, CDR2 YYNGEE. This CDR3 contains 15 residues. J gave up 4 bases and V 0 bases, and 0 bases lay outside the gene matches. The CDR3 reads CASSVGLAGGETQYF. CDR3 sequence (DNA): TGTGCCAGCAGCGTAGGACTAGCGGGGGGAGAGACCCAGTACTTC.

V and J are TRBV7-6 and TRBJ2-2; D is unresolved. The CDR3 loop spans 17 amino acids. V lost 6 bases and J 1 base, leaving 18 bases between the germline ends. Germline CDR1 SGHVS, CDR2 FNYEAQ. The CDR3 region is CASRNPFSGRNTGELFF. CDR3 nucleotide sequence: TGTGCCAGCAGAAATCCGTTTTCCGGTAGGAACACCGGGGAGCTGTTTTTT.

The chain combines TRBV21-1 with TRBJ2-2; the DNA was not used to check the table's D call, TRBD2. TRBV21-1 is a known pseudogene. CDR3 length: 14 amino acids. The CDR3 DNA sequence: TGTGCCAGCAGCCTAGCGGAATGCACCGGGGAGCTGTTTTTT. This codes for CASSLAECTGELFF.

This clone was seen only once. The rearrangement joins TRBV7-2 to TRBJ2-7, with unresolved D. CDR3 length: 15 residues. The germline V and J ends were trimmed by 5 bases and 0 bases, with 14 bases remaining between them. Germline loops: CDR1 SGHTA, CDR2 FQGNSA. CDR3 nucleotide sequence: TGTGCCAGCAGCACAACTACCCAGAGCTCCTACGAGCAGTACTTC. It encodes CASSTTTQSSYEQYF.

The rearrangement links TRBV10-3 to TRBJ1-6; 9 bases are a match to TRBD1. This CDR3 spans 16 amino acids. Germline loops: CDR1 ENHRY, CDR2 SYGVKD. The J segment lost 6 bases and the V segment lost 0 bases, leaving 3 bases of the junction unmatched. The CDR3 here is CAISESLGQGNSPLHF. DNA for the CDR3: TGTGCCATCAGTGAGTCCTTGGGACAGGGTAATTCACCCCTCCACTTT.